One TCR beta chain is described in this entry. As originally analysed: Individual samples carried between about 23,224 and 750,000 TCRs, with around 96,000 as the median. TCRdb fed the RACE reads into MiXCR, producing one record per CDR3 protein. V and J calls and clone size were set by TCRdb, not the authors. The profile covers about 77,000 distinct CDR3 sequences, with 7% to 9.5% appearing a single time and about 1.7% taken by the ten largest. Time point noted: healthy volunteer bleed at 6 weeks. It was from unfractionated whole blood that total RNA was extracted. This entry is derived from a study of human T cells and chemical hapten exposure. Study summary: Largely, small differences in pooled library volume made per-sample TCR yields vary.

Germline CDR1 is SGHRS and CDR2 is YFSETQ. V was pared by 1 base and J by 2 bases, with 11 bases between. The CDR3 length is 15 residues. This receptor was identified in a female donor in good health. Some clones in this sample may be carry-over from other donors' samples. Sequenced sample: whole blood. The chain carries TRBV5-1 and TRBJ2-3, with D perhaps TRBD1 or TRBD2 (6 bases each). The CDR3 nucleotides are TGCGCCAGCAGCTTGCGCGGGGACAACACAGATACGCAGTATTTT. Residues: CASSLRGDNTDTQYF.